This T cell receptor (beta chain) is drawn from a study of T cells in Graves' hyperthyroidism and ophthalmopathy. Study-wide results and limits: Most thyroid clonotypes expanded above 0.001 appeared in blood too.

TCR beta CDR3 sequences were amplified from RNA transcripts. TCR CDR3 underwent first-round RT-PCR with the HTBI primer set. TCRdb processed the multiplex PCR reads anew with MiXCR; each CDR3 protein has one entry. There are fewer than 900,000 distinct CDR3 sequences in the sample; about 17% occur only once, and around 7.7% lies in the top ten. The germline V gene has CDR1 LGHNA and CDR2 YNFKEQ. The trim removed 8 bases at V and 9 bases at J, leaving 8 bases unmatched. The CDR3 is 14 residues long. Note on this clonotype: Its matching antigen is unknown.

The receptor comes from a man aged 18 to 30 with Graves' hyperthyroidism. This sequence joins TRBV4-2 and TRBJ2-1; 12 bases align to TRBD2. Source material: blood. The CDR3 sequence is CASVRLAGEVEQFF. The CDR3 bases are TGTGCCAGCGTAAGACTAGCGGGAGAAGTTGAGCAGTTCTTC.